This T cell receptor (beta chain) was observed in a study of T cells after posttransplantation cyclophosphamide (dated by TCRdb to the mid-2010s). For the wider study: T cell repertoire reconstitution was tracked by TRB sequencing after myeloablative bone marrow transplantation in which posttransplantation cyclophosphamide was used as GVHD prophylaxis. Because TRA and TRB clonality correlated tightly in several samples, later TCR analyses were limited to TRB. Public TRB sequences were searched against a database of over 3,600 sequences associated with responses to pathogens, tumor antigens, self-antigens and alloantigens. Samples from approximately 40 PTCy-treated patients and approximately 16 related bone marrow donors of those patients were subjected to antigen receptor sequencing. In 3 patients, up to roughly 3 additional blood samples taken between 2 and 5.2 years after transplant also underwent TRB sequencing, as did pretransplant blood from several patients. Blood from all 35 or so PTCy patients with 1-year posttransplant specimens was subjected to TRB sequencing. What the study reported, not specific to this receptor: Donor-recipient similarity was low at 1-2 months but rose over the first year, and later blood repertoires were often dominated by donor CD8+ memory clones. The TRB repertoires of T cells infiltrating skin or GI tract showed only limited overlap with the TRB repertoires of T cells in blood. Across about 49 patients, TRB clonality was highly associated with recipient CMV seropositivity and CMV reactivation, and PTCy diversity was similar to diversity in CNI/methotrexate controls.

This clone showed up many times. Its antigen target is currently unknown. No base qualities exist here, and no much larger clone lies one base off it. Related bone marrow donors provided peripheral blood samples on the day of marrow donation. Peripheral blood and bone marrow mononuclear cells were isolated by Ficoll-Hypaque density centrifugation and cryopreserved. There are 15 amino acids in the CDR3, from cysteine to phenylalanine inclusive. Only the CDR3 portion is preserved as DNA: 45 bases, with reading frame beginning at the first base. CDR1 SGHTA and CDR2 FQGTGA are derived from the germline V gene. V is cut back by 5 bases and J by 7 bases, with 6 bases in the junction unmatched. TRB sequencing used genomic DNA with the immunoSEQ assay at survey resolution or the hsTCRB kit. Turning to the authors' computational methods: The immunoSEQ software was used for initial read processing, and the LymphoSeq R package was used for repertoire analyses. Clonality was computed as 1 minus normalized Shannon entropy; Gini coefficient was also calculated for each TRB dataset. To infer phenotypes in unsorted samples, TRB sequences from sorted subsets of the recipient or donor were mapped onto the unsorted samples of the same recipient. Entries here come from immuneACCESS through TCRdb and include only in-frame sequences with V and J called. Some clones fail to appear in such tables; in the studies checked, an unresolved V gene covers under half of the shortfall, and the cause of the remainder is unknown. V and J calls and clone size are as listed in that table; D and trimming were resolved from the DNA. In this sample, over 30,000 clones appear, none counted once only. Of the sample, about 5% is held by the ten largest clones.

Sequenced sample: PBMCs. The sequence links TRBV7-3 to TRBJ2-2, with 11 bases matching TRBD2. This receptor was taken from a woman in her forties or fifties in good health and a related stem cell transplant donor. CDR3 loop: CASSLSGGASGELFF. The DNA reads TGTGCCAGCAGCCTTAGCGGGGGGGCCAGCGGGGAGCTGTTTTTT.